This is a list of T cell receptor beta chains from one sample in a study of human T cells and chemical hapten exposure. Using its own MiXCR run on the RACE reads, TCRdb lists one record per CDR3 protein. The sample contains about 380,000 distinct CDR3 sequences, 5.1% of which appear only once. The sample consisted of whole blood, taken in connection with sensitization to the hapten diphenylcyclopropenone (DPC). These receptors all come from a woman in her fifties or sixties with alopecia areata. Some clones in this sample may be carry-over from other donors' samples. CDR3s include the opening cysteine and the closing phenylalanine or tryptophan. D genes are given only for firm matches. Size is stated for part of the rows, as once, few or many counts, or as a class when the clone is expanded.

V	J	size	D	CDR3	DNA
TRBV5-1	TRBJ2-5	many	-	CASSLEFGGETQYF	TGCGCCAGCAGCTTGGAATTCGGGGGAGAGACCCAGTACTTC
TRBV27	TRBJ2-7	many	-	CASSLSGKPGAYYEQYF	TGTGCCAGCAGTTTATCGGGCAAGCCAGGGGCGTACTACGAGCAGTACTTC
TRBV9	TRBJ1-2	-	TRBD1	CASSPWDSNYGYTF	TGTGCCAGCAGCCCCTGGGACAGTAACTATGGCTACACCTTC
TRBV6-1	TRBJ2-7	many	TRBD1	CASSATGEREQYF	TGTGCCAGCAGTGCTACAGGGGAGCGCGAGCAGTACTTC
TRBV13	TRBJ2-7	many	-	CASSLSSPYEQYF	TGTGCCAGCAGCTTAAGTTCCCCCTACGAGCAGTACTTC
TRBV29-1	TRBJ1-1	many	-	CSVNLVPNTEAFF	TGCAGCGTCAACCTGGTCCCGAACACTGAAGCTTTCTTT
TRBV20-1	TRBJ1-1	many	TRBD1	CSARPIQGATTEAFF	TGCAGTGCTAGGCCGATACAGGGGGCAACCACTGAAGCTTTCTTT
TRBV29-1	TRBJ2-3	-	-	CSVDDSATDTQYF	TGCAGCGTTGATGACTCCGCCACAGATACGCAGTATTTT
TRBV28	TRBJ2-2	few	TRBD1	CASRLPSGSPGGASGELFF	TGTGCCAGCAGACTACCCTCCGGGTCCCCAGGGGGCGCGTCCGGGGAGCTGTTTTTT
TRBV14	TRBJ2-1	many	TRBD2	CASSQVWREGRDEQFF	TGTGCCAGCAGCCAAGTTTGGCGGGAGGGCCGAGATGAGCAGTTCTTC
TRBV14	TRBJ2-1	-	-	CASSQVPGRSSYNEQFF	TGTGCCAGCAGCCAGGTTCCAGGGCGTAGCTCCTACAATGAGCAGTTCTTC
TRBV20-1	TRBJ1-5	-	-	CSVPIQGIHQPQHF	TGCAGTGTACCTATACAGGGTATCCATCAGCCCCAGCATTTT
TRBV11-2	TRBJ1-5	many	-	CASSLGQLSNQPQHF	TGTGCCAGCAGCTTAGGACAGCTTAGCAATCAGCCCCAGCATTTT
TRBV29-1	TRBJ2-3	few	-	CSGVDDTQYF	TGCAGCGGGGTAGACGATACGCAGTATTTT
TRBV28	TRBJ1-5	many	-	CASSLMGQGNSNQPQHF	TGTGCCAGCAGTTTAATGGGGCAGGGCAATAGCAATCAGCCCCAGCATTTT
TRBV12-5	TRBJ2-6	many	-	CASGSRGAVGANVLTF	TGTGCTAGTGGTTCTCGGGGGGCGGTCGGGGCCAACGTCCTGACTTTC
TRBV7-2	TRBJ2-5	few	-	CASSLPSGPWTQYF	TGTGCCAGCAGCTTGCCCAGCGGACCCTGGACCCAGTACTTC
TRBV12-3/TRBV12-4	TRBJ2-6	-	-	CASSLRGTPAGANVLTF	TGTGCCAGCAGTTTACGGGGAACCCCGGCTGGGGCCAACGTCCTGACTTTC
TRBV6-2/TRBV6-3	TRBJ2-1	-	-	CASNTWREPLGEQFF	TGTGCCAGCAATACCTGGCGGGAACCCCTGGGTGAGCAGTTCTTC
TRBV7-3	TRBJ1-5	-	-	CASSSYRGQPQHF	TGTGCCAGCAGCTCATATCGGGGTCAGCCCCAGCATTTT
TRBV9	TRBJ2-5	few	TRBD2	CASHGSGSRETQYF	TGTGCCAGCCATGGTAGCGGGAGTAGGGAGACCCAGTACTTC
TRBV29-1	TRBJ1-1	many	-	CSSLGGRLNTEAFF	TGCAGCTCTCTTGGGGGCAGGTTGAACACTGAAGCTTTCTTT
TRBV29-1	TRBJ2-1	many	TRBD2	CSVAPAGVGNEQFF	TGCAGCGTCGCCCCAGCGGGAGTAGGTAATGAGCAGTTCTTC
TRBV20-1	TRBJ2-3	many	-	CSARGQFLQGSTDTQYF	TGCAGTGCTAGAGGTCAATTCCTCCAGGGTAGCACAGATACGCAGTATTTT
TRBV5-1	TRBJ2-3	many	TRBD1	CASSLGGITDTQYF	TGCGCCAGCAGCTTAGGGGGCATCACAGATACGCAGTATTTT
TRBV20-1	TRBJ2-1	many	-	CRLTGLNSPYNEQFF	TGCAGGCTAACAGGGCTCAACTCTCCCTACAATGAGCAGTTCTTC
TRBV3-1	TRBJ2-3	many	TRBD2	CASSPSSGTSGGYTQYF	TGTGCCAGCAGCCCTTCATCCGGGACTAGCGGGGGTTATACGCAGTATTTT
TRBV7-8	TRBJ1-2	-	TRBD1	CASSLGDRGEYGYTF	TGTGCCAGCAGCTTGGGGGACAGGGGAGAATATGGCTACACCTTC
TRBV5-4	TRBJ2-7	many	-	CASSLEGPSEQYF	TGTGCCAGCAGCTTGGAGGGGCCCTCCGAGCAGTACTTC
TRBV12-3/TRBV12-4	TRBJ2-5	many	TRBD2	CASSSAGGRETQYF	TGTGCCAGCAGTTCCGCGGGAGGCCGGGAGACCCAGTACTTC
TRBV5-1	TRBJ2-7	-	TRBD2	CASSWTSGDDEQYF	TGCGCCAGCAGTTGGACTAGCGGGGACGACGAGCAGTACTTC
TRBV7-9	TRBJ2-7	many	-	CASSPVYEQYF	TGTGCCAGCAGCCCAGTGTACGAGCAGTACTTC
TRBV28	TRBJ2-5	few	-	CASRGGPQQETQYF	TGTGCCAGCAGGGGGGGACCTCAACAAGAGACCCAGTACTTC
TRBV20-1	TRBJ2-3	many	-	CSAGGRRNTDTQYF	TGCAGTGCTGGGGGACGGAGGAACACAGATACGCAGTATTTT
TRBV6-1	TRBJ1-5	-	-	CASSMFLGGLNQPQHF	TGTGCCAGCAGTATGTTCCTGGGAGGACTCAATCAGCCCCAGCATTTT
TRBV7-2	TRBJ2-5	-	TRBD2	CASSSTGLAGGSGETQYF	TGTGCCAGCAGCTCAACGGGACTAGCGGGAGGTTCGGGGGAGACCCAGTACTTC
TRBV10-2	TRBJ2-1	many	-	CASKSPYNEQFF	TGCGCCAGCAAGTCCCCCTACAATGAGCAGTTCTTC
TRBV6-1	TRBJ2-5	many	-	CASSPREAGAPIF	TGTGCCAGCAGTCCCCGGGAGGCGGGGGCCCCTATCTTC
TRBV24-1	TRBJ2-1	many	-	CATSDWSNEQFF	TGTGCCACCAGTGATTGGAGCAATGAGCAGTTCTTC
TRBV12-3/TRBV12-4	TRBJ1-6	few	-	CASNRDAGPLHF	TGTGCCAGTAACAGGGACGCGGGGCCCCTCCACTTT
TRBV7-6	TRBJ2-4	many	TRBD2	CASSLGGGQNIQYF	TGTGCCAGCAGCTTAGGGGGGGGTCAAAACATTCAGTACTTC
TRBV11-1	TRBJ2-3	many	-	CASSLAGQFTDTQYF	TGTGCCAGCAGCTTAGCAGGGCAGTTCACAGATACGCAGTATTTT
TRBV9	TRBJ2-7	-	-	CASSPRAGTLSYEQYF	TGTGCCAGCAGCCCAAGGGCCGGGACTTTATCCTACGAGCAGTACTTC
TRBV7-7	TRBJ2-7	many	-	CASSLESGYEQYF	TGTGCCAGCAGCTTAGAGTCAGGTTACGAGCAGTACTTC
TRBV27	TRBJ2-3	many	TRBD2	CASSLQRGRAPDTQYF	TGTGCCAGCAGTCTCCAGCGGGGGAGGGCCCCAGATACGCAGTATTTT
TRBV29-1	TRBJ2-7	-	-	CSVDAGRLQEQYF	TGCAGCGTTGATGCCGGCCGCCTACAAGAGCAGTACTTC
TRBV7-9	TRBJ2-7	-	-	CASSLAGTREQYF	TGTGCCAGCAGCTTAGCCGGGACCCGGGAGCAGTACTTC
TRBV29-1	TRBJ1-2	many	TRBD1	CSVPGTDGYTF	TGCAGCGTTCCCGGGACAGATGGCTACACCTTC
TRBV29-1	TRBJ1-4	many	TRBD1	CSVEGDRGPEKLFF	TGCAGCGTCGAGGGGGACAGGGGTCCTGAAAAACTGTTTTTT
TRBV3-1	TRBJ1-3	-	TRBD1	CASSQGGGNSGNTIYF	TGTGCCAGCAGCCAAGGAGGGGGCAACTCTGGAAACACCATATATTTT
TRBV29-1	TRBJ2-7	many	-	CSVVTAYEQYF	TGCAGCGTTGTGACAGCCTACGAGCAGTACTTC
TRBV10-1	TRBJ2-5	few	TRBD2	CARCLTSGSRETQYF	TGCGCCAGGTGCCTGACTAGCGGGAGCAGAGAGACCCAGTACTTC
TRBV5-5	TRBJ2-2	many	TRBD2	CASNTIGGLAGANQNTGELFF	TGTGCCAGCAACACCATCGGGGGACTAGCGGGAGCCAATCAGAACACCGGGGAGCTGTTTTTT
TRBV7-2	TRBJ1-1	-	-	CASSPHSLNTEAFF	TGTGCCAGCAGCCCCCACAGCCTAAACACTGAAGCTTTCTTT